This T cell receptor (beta chain) stems from a study of cytomegalovirus exposure and HLA in healthy donors. V lost 4 bases and J lost 8, with 8 bases in between. CDR1 is MNHNY and CDR2 is SVGAGI in the germline V gene (reference sequence). This CDR3 has 12 amino acids. This table comes from immunoSEQ multiplex PCR, and its TCRdb copy is limited to in-frame clones, with some not included. The repertoire holds 85,000 to 90,000 clones, with 95% to 97% as singletons. The chain couples TRBV6-6 to TRBJ1-4; D is unclear. This TCR came from a man aged 18 to 29 in good health and CMV-seronegative. Specimen: PBMCs. The CDR3, as DNA: TGTGCCAGCAGTTTCGAACGGGAAAAACTGTTTTTT. It specifies CASSFEREKLFF.